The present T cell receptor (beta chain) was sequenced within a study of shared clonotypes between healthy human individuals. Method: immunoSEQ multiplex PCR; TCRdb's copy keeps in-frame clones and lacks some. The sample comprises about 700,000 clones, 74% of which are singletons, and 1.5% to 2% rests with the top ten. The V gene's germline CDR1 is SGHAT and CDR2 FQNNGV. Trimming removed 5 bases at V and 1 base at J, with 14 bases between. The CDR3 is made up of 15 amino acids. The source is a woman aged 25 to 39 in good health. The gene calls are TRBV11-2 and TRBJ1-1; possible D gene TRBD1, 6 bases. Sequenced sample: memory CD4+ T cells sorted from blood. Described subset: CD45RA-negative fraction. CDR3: CASSGSQGPNTEAFF. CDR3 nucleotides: TGTGCCAGCAGCGGATCACAGGGCCCGAACACTGAAGCTTTCTTT.